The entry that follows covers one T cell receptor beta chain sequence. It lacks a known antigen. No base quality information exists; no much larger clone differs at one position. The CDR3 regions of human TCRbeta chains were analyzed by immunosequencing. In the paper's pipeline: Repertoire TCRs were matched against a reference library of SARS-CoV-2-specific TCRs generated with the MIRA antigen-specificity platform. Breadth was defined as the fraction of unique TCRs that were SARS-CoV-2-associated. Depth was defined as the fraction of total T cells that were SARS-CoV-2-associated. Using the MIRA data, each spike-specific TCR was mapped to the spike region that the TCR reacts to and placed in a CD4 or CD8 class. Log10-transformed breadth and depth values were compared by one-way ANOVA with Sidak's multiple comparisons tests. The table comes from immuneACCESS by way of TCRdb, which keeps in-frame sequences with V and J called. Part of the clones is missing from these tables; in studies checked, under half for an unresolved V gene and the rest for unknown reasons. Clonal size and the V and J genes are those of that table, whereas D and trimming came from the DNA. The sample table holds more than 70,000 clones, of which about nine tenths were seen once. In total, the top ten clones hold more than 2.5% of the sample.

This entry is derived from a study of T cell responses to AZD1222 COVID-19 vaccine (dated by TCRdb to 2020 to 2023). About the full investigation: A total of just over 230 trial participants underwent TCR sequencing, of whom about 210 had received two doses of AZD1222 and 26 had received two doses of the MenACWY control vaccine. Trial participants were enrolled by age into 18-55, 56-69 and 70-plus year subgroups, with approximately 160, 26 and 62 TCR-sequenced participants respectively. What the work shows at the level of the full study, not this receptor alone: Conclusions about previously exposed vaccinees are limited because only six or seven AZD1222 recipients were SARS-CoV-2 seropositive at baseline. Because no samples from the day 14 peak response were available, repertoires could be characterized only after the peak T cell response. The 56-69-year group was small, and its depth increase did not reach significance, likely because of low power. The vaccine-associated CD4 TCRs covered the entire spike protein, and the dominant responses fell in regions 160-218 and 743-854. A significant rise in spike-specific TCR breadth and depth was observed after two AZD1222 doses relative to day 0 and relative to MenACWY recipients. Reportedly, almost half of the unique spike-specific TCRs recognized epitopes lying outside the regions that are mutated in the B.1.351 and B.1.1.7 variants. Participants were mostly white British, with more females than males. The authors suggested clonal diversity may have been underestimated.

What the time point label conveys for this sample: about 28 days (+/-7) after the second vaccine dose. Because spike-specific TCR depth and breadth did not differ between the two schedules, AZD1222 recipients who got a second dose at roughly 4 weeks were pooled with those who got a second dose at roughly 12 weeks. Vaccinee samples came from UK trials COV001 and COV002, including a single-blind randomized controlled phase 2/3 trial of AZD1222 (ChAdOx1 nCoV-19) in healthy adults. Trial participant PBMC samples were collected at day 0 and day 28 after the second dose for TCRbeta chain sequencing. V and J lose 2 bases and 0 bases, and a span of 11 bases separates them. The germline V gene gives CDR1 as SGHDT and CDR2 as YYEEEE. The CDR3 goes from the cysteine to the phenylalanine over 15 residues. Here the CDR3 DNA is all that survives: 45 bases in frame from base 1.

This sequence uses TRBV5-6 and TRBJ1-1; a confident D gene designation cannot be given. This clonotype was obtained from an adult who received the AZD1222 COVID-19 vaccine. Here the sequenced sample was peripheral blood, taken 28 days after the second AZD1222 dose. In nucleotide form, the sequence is TGTGCCAGCAGCTTCAAGGATTTTATGAACACTGAAGCTTTCTTT. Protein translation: CASSFKDFMNTEAFF.